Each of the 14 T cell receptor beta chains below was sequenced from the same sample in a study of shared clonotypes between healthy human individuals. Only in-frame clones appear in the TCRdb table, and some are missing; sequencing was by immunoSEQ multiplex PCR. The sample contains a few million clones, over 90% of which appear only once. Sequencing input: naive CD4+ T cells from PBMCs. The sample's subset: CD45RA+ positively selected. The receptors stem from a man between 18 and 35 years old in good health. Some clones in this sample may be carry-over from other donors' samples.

The CDR3 region has the DNA TGCGCCAGCAGCTTACGGGGGGGCCACGGAGGAGGGCCCCAGCATTTT. This sequence encodes CASSLRGGHGGGPQHF. The chain couples TRBV5-1 to TRBJ1-5, with a weak D call TRBD1 (6 bases). Between the trimmed V and J ends, which lost 2 bases and 9 bases, there was a span of 21 bases. The CDR3 covers 16 residues. Germline V lookup: CDR1 SGHRS, CDR2 YFSETQ. Full variable domain (rest looked up from reference TRBV5-1 and TRBJ1-5): KAGVTQTPRYLIKTRGQQVTLSCSPISGHRSVSWYQQTPGQGLQFLFEYFSETQRNKGNFPGRFSGRQFSNSRSEMNVSTLELGDSALYLCASSLRGGHGGGPQHFGDGTRLSIL.

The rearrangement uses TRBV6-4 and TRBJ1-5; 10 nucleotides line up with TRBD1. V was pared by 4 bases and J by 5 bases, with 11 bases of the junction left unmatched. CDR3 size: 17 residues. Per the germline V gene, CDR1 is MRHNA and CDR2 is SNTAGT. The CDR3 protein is CASSGFDRGRPHQPQHF. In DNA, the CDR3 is TGTGCCAGCAGTGGATTCGACAGGGGGCGGCCTCATCAGCCCCAGCATTTT.

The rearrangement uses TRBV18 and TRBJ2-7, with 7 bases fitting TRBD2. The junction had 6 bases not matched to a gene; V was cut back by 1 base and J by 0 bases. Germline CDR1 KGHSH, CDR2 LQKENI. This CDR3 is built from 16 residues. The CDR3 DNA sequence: TGTGCCAGCTCACCACGGGGGGGACGCCTCTCCTACGAGCAGTACTTC. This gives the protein CASSPRGGRLSYEQYF.

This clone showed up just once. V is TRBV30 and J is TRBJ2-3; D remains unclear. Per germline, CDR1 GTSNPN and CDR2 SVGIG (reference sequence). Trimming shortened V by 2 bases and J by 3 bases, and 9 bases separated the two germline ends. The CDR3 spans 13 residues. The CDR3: CAWSTTGTDTQYF. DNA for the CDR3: TGTGCCTGGAGTACGACCGGGACAGATACGCAGTATTTT.

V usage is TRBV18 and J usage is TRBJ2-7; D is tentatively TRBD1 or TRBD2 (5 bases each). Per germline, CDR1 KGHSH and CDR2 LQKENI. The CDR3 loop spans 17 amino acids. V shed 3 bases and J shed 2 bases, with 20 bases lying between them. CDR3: CASSPVLPGRRTYEQYF. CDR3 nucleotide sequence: TGTGCCAGCTCACCTGTTCTTCCGGGACGCCGTACCTACGAGCAGTACTTC.

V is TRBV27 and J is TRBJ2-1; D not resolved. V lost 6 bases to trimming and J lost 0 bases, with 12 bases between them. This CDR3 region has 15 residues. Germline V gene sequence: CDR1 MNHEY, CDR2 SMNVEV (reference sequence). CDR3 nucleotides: TGTGCCAGCAGATCCGCTCGCGGCTCCTACAATGAGCAGTTCTTC. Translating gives CASRSARGSYNEQFF.

The CDR3 is CASSLVGTSEQYF. Written as DNA, the CDR3 is TGCGCCAGCAGCTTGGTCGGGACCAGCGAGCAGTACTTC. This chain connects TRBV5-1 to TRBJ2-7; D is possibly TRBD1 or TRBD2 (5 bases each). The CDR3 consists of 13 residues. V lost 0 bases and J 6 bases, leaving 10 bases between the germline ends. CDR1 is SGHRS and CDR2 is YFSETQ in the germline V gene.

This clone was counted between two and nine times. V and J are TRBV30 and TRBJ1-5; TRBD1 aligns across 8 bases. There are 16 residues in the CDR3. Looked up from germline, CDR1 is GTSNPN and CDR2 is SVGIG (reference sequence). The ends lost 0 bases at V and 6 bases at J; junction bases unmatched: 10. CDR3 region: CAWSVRGQGAAQPQHF. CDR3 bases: TGTGCCTGGAGTGTACGGGGGCAGGGGGCGGCTCAGCCCCAGCATTTT. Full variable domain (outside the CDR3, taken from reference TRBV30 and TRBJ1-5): SQTIHQWPATLVQPVGSPLSLECTVEGTSNPNLYWYRQAAGRGLQLLFYSVGIGQISSEVPQNLSASRPQDRQFILSSKKLLLSDSGFYLCAWSVRGQGAAQPQHFGDGTRLSIL.

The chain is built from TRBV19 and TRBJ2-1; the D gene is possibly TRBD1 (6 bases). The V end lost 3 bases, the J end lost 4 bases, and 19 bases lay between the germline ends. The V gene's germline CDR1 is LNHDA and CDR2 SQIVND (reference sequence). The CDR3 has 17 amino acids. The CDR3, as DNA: TGTGCCAGTAGTATCCTTCAGGGCAGGGGACCTTACAATGAGCAGTTCTTC. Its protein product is CASSILQGRGPYNEQFF.

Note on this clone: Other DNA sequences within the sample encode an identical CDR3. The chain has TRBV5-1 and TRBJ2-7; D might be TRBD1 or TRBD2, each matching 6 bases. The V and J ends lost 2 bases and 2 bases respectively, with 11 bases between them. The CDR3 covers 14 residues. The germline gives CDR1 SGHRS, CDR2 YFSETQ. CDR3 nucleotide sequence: TGCGCCAGCAGCTTTGAGGGGGGCCCCTACGAGCAGTACTTC. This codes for CASSFEGGPYEQYF.

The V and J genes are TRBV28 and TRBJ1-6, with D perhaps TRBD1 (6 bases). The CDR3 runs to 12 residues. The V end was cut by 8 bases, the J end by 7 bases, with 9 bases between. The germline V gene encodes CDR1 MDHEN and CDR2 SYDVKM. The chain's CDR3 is CASLGGNSPLHF. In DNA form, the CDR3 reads TGTGCCAGCCTAGGGGGAAATTCACCCCTCCACTTT.

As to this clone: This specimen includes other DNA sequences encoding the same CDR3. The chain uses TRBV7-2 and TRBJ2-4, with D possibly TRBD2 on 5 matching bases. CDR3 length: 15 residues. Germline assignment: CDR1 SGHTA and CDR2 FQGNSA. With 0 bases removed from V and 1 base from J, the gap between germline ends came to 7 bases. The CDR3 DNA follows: TGTGCCAGCAGCTTAGCGGGAGCGGCCAAAAACATTCAGTACTTC. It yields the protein CASSLAGAAKNIQYF. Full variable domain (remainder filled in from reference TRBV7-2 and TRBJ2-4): GAGVSQSPSNKVTEKGKDVELRCDPISGHTALYWYRQSLGQGLEFLIYFQGNSAPDKSGLPSDRFSAERTGGSVSTLTIQRTQQEDSAVYLCASSLAGAAKNIQYFGAGTRLSVL.

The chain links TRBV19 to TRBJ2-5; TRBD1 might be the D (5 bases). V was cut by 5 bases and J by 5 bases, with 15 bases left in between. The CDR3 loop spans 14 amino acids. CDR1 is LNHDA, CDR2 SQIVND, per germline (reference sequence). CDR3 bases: TGTGCCAGTAGTCCCTTGGGGCGGCTGGAGACCCAGTACTTC. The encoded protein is CASSPLGRLETQYF. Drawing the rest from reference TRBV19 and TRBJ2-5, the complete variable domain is DGGITQSPKYLFRKEGQNVTLSCEQNLNHDAMYWYRQDPGQGLRLIYYSQIVNDFQKGDIAEGYSVSREKKESFPLTVTSAQKNPTAFYLCASSPLGRLETQYFGPGTRLLVL.

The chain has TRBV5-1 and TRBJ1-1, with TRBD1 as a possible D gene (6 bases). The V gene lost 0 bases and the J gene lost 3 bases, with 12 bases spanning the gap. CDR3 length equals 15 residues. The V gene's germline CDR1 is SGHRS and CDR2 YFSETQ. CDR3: CASSLAGGDYTEAFF. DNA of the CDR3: TGCGCCAGCAGCTTGGCCGGGGGCGACTACACTGAAGCTTTCTTT.